These 21 T cell receptor beta chains were all obtained from the same sample, sequenced in a study of breast tumors, draining lymph nodes, adjacent tissues. Breast cancer patients provided tissue from their axillary draining lymph nodes. TCRdb fed the multiplex PCR reads into MiXCR, producing one record per CDR3 protein. The sample carries about 130,000 distinct CDR3 sequences, about 20% recorded once. The material sequenced was axillary lymph node tissue. These receptors came from a female donor with breast cancer. Some clones in this sample may be carry-over from other donors' samples.

This clonotype was observed at least ten times. The chain links TRBV4-1 to TRBJ2-7, with D tentatively TRBD1 (5 bases). Germline V gene data show CDR1 as MGHRA and CDR2 as YSYEKL. The CDR3 sequence is 14 residues long. Trimming removed 3 bases at V and 3 bases at J, with 12 bases between. The CDR3 bases are TGCGCCAGCAGCCAGCGCACGCAGGGCTACGAGCAGTACTTC. As protein: CASSQRTQGYEQYF.

Ten or more counts support this clonotype. The chain couples TRBV2 to TRBJ1-2; 7 bases agree with TRBD1. Trimming took 2 bases from V and 7 from J; bases not matched to a gene: 4. The CDR3 contains 13 residues. Germline V gene sequence: CDR1 SNHLY, CDR2 FYNNEI. CDR3 residues: CASSERDRGGYTF. CDR3 in DNA: TGTGCCAGCAGTGAAAGGGACAGAGGTGGCTACACCTTC.

This clonotype appeared many times. The J gene is TRBJ1-3, the V gene TRBV7-3; no clear D. CDR3 length: 13 residues. CDR1 and CDR2 (germline): SGHTA, FQGTGA. V lost 2 bases and J 4 bases, leaving 6 bases between the germline ends. CDR3 in amino acids: CASSLGKGNTIYF. DNA of the CDR3: TGTGCCAGCAGCTTAGGGAAGGGAAACACCATATATTTT.

The V gene is TRBV7-9, the J gene TRBJ2-3, with D tentatively TRBD2 (5 bases). V lost 4 bases, J lost 6 bases, and 14 bases lay in between. Germline V CDR1 and CDR2: SEHNR, FQNEAQ (reference sequence). The CDR3 extends over 14 amino acids. In DNA form, the CDR3 reads TGTGCCAGCAGCTCCTATGAATCGGGGGATACGCAGTATTTT. Translation gives CASSSYESGDTQYF.

In the case of this clonotype: An end of the junction differs from the germline gene, which may be a read error. This sequence joins TRBV5-4 and TRBJ2-7; D is unresolved. Per germline, CDR1 SGHNT and CDR2 YYREEE (reference sequence). This CDR3 contains 15 residues. CDR3 sequence reads: CASSLKTGPSYEQHF. For the CDR3, the DNA is TGTGCCAGCAGCTTAAAGACTGGCCCTTCCTACGAGCAGCACTTC.

On this clonotype: The germline gene is not matched at one end of the junction; a read error may be the cause. V gene TRBV20-1 combines with J gene TRBJ2-2; the match to TRBD1 covers 10 bases. Germline V gives CDR1 DFQATT, CDR2 SNEGSKA (reference sequence). The CDR3 is 18 amino acids. The CDR3 DNA reads as TGCAGTACTAGAGATTTAGGGGACAGGGGTTCCAGCACCGGGGAGCTGTTTTTT. It is translated as CSTRDLGDRGSSTGELFF.

The V gene is TRBV15, the J gene TRBJ2-1; TRBD1 matches at 10 bases. Germline CDR1 LNHNV, CDR2 YYDKDF (reference sequence). V lost 4 bases to trimming and J lost 9 bases; unmatched junction nucleotides: 6. The CDR3 runs to 14 residues. The CDR3 DNA is TGTGCCACCAGCACCCGGGACAGGGGAGGTGAGCAGTTCTTC. It translates to CATSTRDRGGEQFF.

This clonotype has at least ten counts. The chain couples TRBV20-1 to TRBJ2-1, with 13 bases aligning to TRBD2. V lost 6 bases, J lost 7 bases, and 15 bases stayed unmatched. This CDR3 spans 17 amino acids. Per germline, CDR1 DFQATT and CDR2 SNEGSKA (reference sequence). The CDR3 bases are TGCAGTGCCAACCTCATAACTAGCGGGAGGGCCAGGAATGAGCAGTTCTTC. Protein: CSANLITSGRARNEQFF.

This clonotype was seen at least ten times. The rearrangement joins TRBV3-1 to TRBJ2-2; D possibly corresponds to TRBD1 (6 bases). The V gene's germline CDR1 is LGHDT and CDR2 YNNKEL (reference sequence). This CDR3 has 16 residues. V was cut by 0 bases and J by 1 base, with 9 bases left in between. CDR3 loop: CASSQEGTMNTGELFF. Here the CDR3 DNA reads TGTGCCAGCAGCCAAGAGGGGACAATGAACACCGGGGAGCTGTTTTTT.

Ten or more counts support this clonotype. This chain connects TRBV19 to TRBJ2-7, with 8 positions matching TRBD2. In germline, CDR1 is LNHDA, CDR2 SQIVND (reference sequence). V shed 4 bases and J 0 bases; nucleotides not matched to a gene: 5. The CDR3 is made up of 15 amino acids. CDR3 sequence reads: CASSTLAGSSYEQYF. DNA for the CDR3: TGTGCCAGTAGTACCCTAGCGGGTAGCTCCTACGAGCAGTACTTC.

At least ten counts were recorded for this clonotype. The chain couples TRBV20-1 to TRBJ2-7; D uncertain. CDR3 length equals 12 residues. Germline V CDR1 and CDR2: DFQATT, SNEGSKA (reference sequence). V was trimmed by 5 bases and J by 3 bases, leaving 11 bases between them. This chain's CDR3 is CSAGPGYYEQYF. DNA for the CDR3: TGCAGTGCTGGGCCCGGGTACTACGAGCAGTACTTC.

A remark on this clonotype: A much larger clone differs by one base, so this may be a read error. The rearrangement joins TRBV6-2 or TRBV6-3 to TRBJ2-2, with D hard to call. V gave up 8 bases and J gave up 14 bases, with 18 bases separating them. The CDR3 contains 12 residues. Germline lookup yields CDR1 MNHEY and CDR2 SVGEGT. CDR3 coding DNA: TGTGCCAGCGCTGGCATAGTGGATGTCCTGTTTTTT. Translated: CASAGIVDVLFF.

With regard to this clonotype: This may be a read error, as it is one base from a much larger clone. The chain joins TRBV7-9 to TRBJ2-7, with 13 bases that match TRBD2. The length of the CDR3 is 15 residues. Germline V gene lookup returns CDR1 SEHNR and CDR2 FQNEAQ (reference sequence). Here the CDR3 reads CPSSATSGRVNEQYF. Written as DNA, the CDR3 is TGTCCCAGCAGCGCTACTAGCGGGAGGGTCAACGAGCAGTACTTC.

V and J are TRBV27 and TRBJ2-5, with 7 bases matching TRBD1. Germline CDR1 MNHEY, CDR2 SMNVEV (reference sequence). Trimming removed 0 bases from V and 5 bases from J; junction bases left unmatched: 6. The CDR3 has 15 amino acids. The CDR3 sequence is CASSLSGTDRETQYF. For the CDR3, the DNA is TGTGCCAGCAGTTTATCGGGGACAGATCGGGAGACCCAGTACTTC.

The rearrangement links TRBV5-1 to TRBJ2-1; 8 bases fit TRBD2. Per germline, CDR1 SGHRS and CDR2 YFSETQ. Losses at the gene ends were 7 bases for V and 2 bases for J; bases not matched to a gene: 5. The CDR3 extends over 14 amino acids. Here the CDR3 DNA reads TGCGCCAGCGCTGCGGGACTAGCCTACAATGAGCAGTTCTTC. This translates into CASAAGLAYNEQFF. The variable domain in full, with the rest retrieved from reference TRBV5-1 and TRBJ2-1, is KAGVTQTPRYLIKTRGQQVTLSCSPISGHRSVSWYQQTPGQGLQFLFEYFSETQRNKGNFPGRFSGRQFSNSRSEMNVSTLELGDSALYLCASAAGLAYNEQFFGPGTRLTVL.

This clonotype was observed a few times. The chain joins TRBV28 to TRBJ2-2; D may match TRBD1 or TRBD2 (5 bases each). The CDR3 is made up of 13 amino acids. CDR1 MDHEN and CDR2 SYDVKM come from the germline V gene. The V gene lost 3 bases and the J gene lost 6 bases, with 8 bases spanning the gap. Here the CDR3 DNA reads TGTGCCAGCAGTTTGCAGGGACCCGGGGAGCTGTTTTTT. Protein sequence: CASSLQGPGELFF.

This clonotype was observed many times. The rearrangement joins TRBV5-4 to TRBJ2-2; 14 bases agree with TRBD2. Germline CDR1 SGHNT, CDR2 YYREEE (reference sequence). V dropped 4 bases and J dropped 7; count of bases not matched to a gene: 9. The CDR3 is 17 amino acids. In nucleotides, the CDR3 is TGTGCCAGCAGCGAGCCGGGACTAGCGGGAGAAGTCGGGGAGCTGTTTTTT. Protein product: CASSEPGLAGEVGELFF.

This clonotype was seen more than once but under ten times. This chain uses TRBV4-2 with TRBJ1-1; no clear D. The V gene's germline CDR1 is LGHNA and CDR2 YNFKEQ. This CDR3 is built from 14 residues. Trimming took off 0 bases at V and 2 bases at J, with 7 bases between the two ends. CDR3 protein: CASSQEPHNTEAFF. CDR3 nucleotides: TGTGCCAGCAGCCAAGAGCCACACAACACTGAAGCTTTCTTT.

This clonotype appeared many times. The rearrangement joins TRBV7-3 to TRBJ2-2, with unresolved D. Germline-derived CDR1 and CDR2 are SGHTA and FQGTGA. CDR3 length equals 16 residues. Deletions cut 3 bases from V and 4 bases from J, with 15 bases between. The CDR3 nucleotides read TGTGCCAGCAGCTTTCTCCCCTCCAGGACCACCGGGGAGCTGTTTTTT. As protein: CASSFLPSRTTGELFF.

At least ten counts were recorded for this clonotype. The chain links TRBV7-3 to TRBJ2-1; TRBD1 agrees at 8 bases. The V segment lost 5 bases and the J segment 5 bases; nucleotides outside the gene matches: 5. The CDR3 runs to 14 residues. Per the germline V gene, CDR1 is SGHTA and CDR2 is FQGTGA. Written as DNA, the CDR3 is TGTGCCAGCAGCACCGACAGGGGTGACAATGAGCAGTTCTTC. This sequence encodes CASSTDRGDNEQFF.

In this sample, this clonotype turned up many times. The rearrangement uses TRBV7-9 and TRBJ2-3; no firm D call. CDR3 length: 16 residues. Per the germline V gene, CDR1 is SEHNR and CDR2 is FQNEAQ (reference sequence). V was shortened by 6 bases and J by 3 bases, with 19 bases between the two germline ends. The CDR3 nucleotides are TGTGCCAGCAGTGGTGAGCAGGTTCTAAATACAGATACGCAGTATTTT. It translates to CASSGEQVLNTDTQYF.